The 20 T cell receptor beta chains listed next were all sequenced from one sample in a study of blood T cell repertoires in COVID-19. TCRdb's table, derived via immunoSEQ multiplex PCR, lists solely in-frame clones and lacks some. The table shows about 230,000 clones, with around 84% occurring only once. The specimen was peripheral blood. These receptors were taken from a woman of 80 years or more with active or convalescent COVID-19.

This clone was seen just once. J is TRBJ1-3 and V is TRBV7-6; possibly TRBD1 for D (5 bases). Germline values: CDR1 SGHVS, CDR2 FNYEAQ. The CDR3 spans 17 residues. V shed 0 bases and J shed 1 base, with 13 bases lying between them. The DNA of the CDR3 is TGTGCCAGCAGCTTAGCCTCAGGGTCTGAGTCTGGAAACACCATATATTTT. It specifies CASSLASGSESGNTIYF.

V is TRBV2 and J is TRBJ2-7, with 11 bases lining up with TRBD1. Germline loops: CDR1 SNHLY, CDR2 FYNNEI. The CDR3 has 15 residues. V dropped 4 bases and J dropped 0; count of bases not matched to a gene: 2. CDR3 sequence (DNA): TGTGCCAGCAGTGGTGGGACAGGGGGCTCCTACGAGCAGTACTTC. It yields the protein CASSGGTGGSYEQYF.

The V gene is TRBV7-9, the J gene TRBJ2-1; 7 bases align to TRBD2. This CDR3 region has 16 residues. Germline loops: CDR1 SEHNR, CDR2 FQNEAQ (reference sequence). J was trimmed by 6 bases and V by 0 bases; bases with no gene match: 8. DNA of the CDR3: TGTGCCAGCAGCTTAGCGATCGGGGCTAGCGGCAATGAGCAGTTCTTC. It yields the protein CASSLAIGASGNEQFF.

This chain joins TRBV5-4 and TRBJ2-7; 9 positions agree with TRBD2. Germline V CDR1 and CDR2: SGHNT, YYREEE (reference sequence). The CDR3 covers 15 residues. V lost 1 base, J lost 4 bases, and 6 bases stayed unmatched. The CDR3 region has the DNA TGTGCCAGCAGCTTGAGGACTGCGGGGGGGTACGAGCAGTACTTC. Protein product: CASSLRTAGGYEQYF.

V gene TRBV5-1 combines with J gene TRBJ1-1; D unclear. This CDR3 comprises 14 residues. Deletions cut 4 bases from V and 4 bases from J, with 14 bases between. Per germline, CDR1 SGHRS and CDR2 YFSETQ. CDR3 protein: CASSKDDGATEAFF. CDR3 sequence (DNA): TGCGCCAGCAGCAAGGATGACGGAGCCACTGAAGCTTTCTTT.

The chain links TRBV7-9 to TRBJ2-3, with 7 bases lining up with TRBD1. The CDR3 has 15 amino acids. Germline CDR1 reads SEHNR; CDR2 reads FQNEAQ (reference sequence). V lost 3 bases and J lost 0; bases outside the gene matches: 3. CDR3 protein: CASSLTGMSTDTQYF. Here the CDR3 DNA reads TGTGCCAGCAGCTTGACAGGGATGAGCACAGATACGCAGTATTTT.

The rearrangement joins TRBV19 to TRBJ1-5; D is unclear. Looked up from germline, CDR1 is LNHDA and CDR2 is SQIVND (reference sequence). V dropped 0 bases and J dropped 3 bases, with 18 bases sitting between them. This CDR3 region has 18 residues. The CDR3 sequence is CASSIDQLSGRPNQPQHF. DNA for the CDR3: TGTGCCAGTAGTATAGATCAGTTGAGTGGCAGGCCCAATCAGCCCCAGCATTTT.

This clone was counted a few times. In DNA form, the CDR3 reads TGCGCCAGCAGCCAAGATCAGGGGGCGAACACCATATATTTT. It codes for CASSQDQGANTIYF. This chain joins TRBV4-3 and TRBJ1-3; TRBD1 matches at 8 bases. The CDR3 is 14 residues long. Germline CDR1 reads LGHNA; CDR2 reads YSLEER. J was trimmed by 7 bases and V by 0 bases; bases with no gene match: 2.

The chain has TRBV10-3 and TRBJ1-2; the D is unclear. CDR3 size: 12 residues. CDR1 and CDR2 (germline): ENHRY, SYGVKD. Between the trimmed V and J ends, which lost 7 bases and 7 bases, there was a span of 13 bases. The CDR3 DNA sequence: TGTGCCATCAAAAGCAGTGGCGGTGGCTACACCTTC. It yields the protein CAIKSSGGGYTF.

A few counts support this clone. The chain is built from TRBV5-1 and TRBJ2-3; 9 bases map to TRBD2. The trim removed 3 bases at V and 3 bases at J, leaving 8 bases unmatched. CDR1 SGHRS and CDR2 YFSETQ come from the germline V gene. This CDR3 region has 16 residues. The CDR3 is CASSSILAGDTDTQYF. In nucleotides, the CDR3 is TGCGCCAGCAGCTCAATACTAGCGGGCGATACAGATACGCAGTATTTT. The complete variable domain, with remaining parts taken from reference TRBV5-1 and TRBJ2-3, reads KAGVTQTPRYLIKTRGQQVTLSCSPISGHRSVSWYQQTPGQGLQFLFEYFSETQRNKGNFPGRFSGRQFSNSRSEMNVSTLELGDSALYLCASSSILAGDTDTQYFGPGTRLTVL.

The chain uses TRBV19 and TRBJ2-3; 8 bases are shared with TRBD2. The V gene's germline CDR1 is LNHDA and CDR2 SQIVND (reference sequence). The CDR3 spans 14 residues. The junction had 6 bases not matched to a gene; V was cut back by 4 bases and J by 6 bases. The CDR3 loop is CASSNTGTRDTQYF. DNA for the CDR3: TGTGCCAGTAGTAACACCGGGACTAGGGATACGCAGTATTTT.

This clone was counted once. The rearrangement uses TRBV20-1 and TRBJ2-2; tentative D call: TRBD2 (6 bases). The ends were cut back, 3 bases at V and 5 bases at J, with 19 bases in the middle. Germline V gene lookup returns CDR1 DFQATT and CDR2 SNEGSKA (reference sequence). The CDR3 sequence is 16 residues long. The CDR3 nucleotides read TGCAGTGCTAGTACCTTGGAGGGGCGGGTGACCGGGGAGCTGTTTTTT. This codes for CSASTLEGRVTGELFF.

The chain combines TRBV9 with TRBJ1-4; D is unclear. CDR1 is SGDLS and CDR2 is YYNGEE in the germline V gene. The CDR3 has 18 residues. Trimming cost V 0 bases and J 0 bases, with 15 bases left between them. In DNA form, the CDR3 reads TGTGCCAGCAGCGTAGCCCCAACTATGACCGCAACTAATGAAAAACTGTTTTTT. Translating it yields CASSVAPTMTATNEKLFF.

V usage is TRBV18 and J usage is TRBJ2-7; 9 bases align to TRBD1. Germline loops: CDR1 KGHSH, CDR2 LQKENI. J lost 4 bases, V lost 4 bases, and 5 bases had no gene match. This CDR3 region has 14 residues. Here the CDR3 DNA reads TGTGCCAGCTCACGGGACAGGGCCAAATACGAGCAGTACTTC. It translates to CASSRDRAKYEQYF.

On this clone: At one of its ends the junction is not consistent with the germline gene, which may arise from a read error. The CDR3: CASSQADSYEQYF. DNA of the CDR3: TGTGCCAGCAGTCAAGCGGACAGCTACGAGCAGTACTTC. The V and J genes are TRBV6-1 and TRBJ2-7; tentatively, D is TRBD1 (6 bases). CDR1 is MNHNS and CDR2 is SASEGT in the germline V gene. The CDR3 extends over 13 amino acids.

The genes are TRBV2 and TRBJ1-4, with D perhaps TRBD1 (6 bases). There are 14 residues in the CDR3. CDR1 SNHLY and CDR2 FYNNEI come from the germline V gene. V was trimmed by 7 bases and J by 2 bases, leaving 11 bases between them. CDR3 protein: CASNRVTTNEKLFF. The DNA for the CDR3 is TGTGCCAGCAACAGGGTGACGACTAATGAAAAACTGTTTTTT.

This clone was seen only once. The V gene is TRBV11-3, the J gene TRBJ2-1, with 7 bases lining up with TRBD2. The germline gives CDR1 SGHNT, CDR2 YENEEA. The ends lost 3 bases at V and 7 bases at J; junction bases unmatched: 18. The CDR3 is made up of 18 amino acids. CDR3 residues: CASSFVLLAPGRWNEQFF. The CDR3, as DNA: TGTGCCAGCAGCTTCGTATTATTGGCCCCCGGGAGGTGGAATGAGCAGTTCTTC.

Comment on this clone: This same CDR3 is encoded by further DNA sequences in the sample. CDR3 amino acids: CSARTGGGYTF. CDR3 nucleotides: TGCAGTGCTAGGACAGGGGGGGGCTACACCTTC. The chain joins TRBV20-1 to TRBJ1-2; 9 bases are shared with TRBD1. The CDR3 is made up of 11 amino acids. V gave up 3 bases and J gave up 8 bases; unmatched junction bases: 1. Germline V lookup: CDR1 DFQATT, CDR2 SNEGSKA (reference sequence).

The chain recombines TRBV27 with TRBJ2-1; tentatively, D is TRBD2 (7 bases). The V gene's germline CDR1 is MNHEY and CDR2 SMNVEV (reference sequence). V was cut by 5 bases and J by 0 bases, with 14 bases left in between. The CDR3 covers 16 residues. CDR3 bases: TGTGCCAGCAGTAGGGGAGGGGGTATCTCCTACAATGAGCAGTTCTTC. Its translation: CASSRGGGISYNEQFF.

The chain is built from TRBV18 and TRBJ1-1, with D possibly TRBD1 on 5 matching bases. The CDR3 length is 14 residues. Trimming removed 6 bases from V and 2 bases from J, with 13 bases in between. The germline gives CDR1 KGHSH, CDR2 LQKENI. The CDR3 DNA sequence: TGTGCCAGCTCGCAAACCCAGGGCAACACTGAAGCTTTCTTT. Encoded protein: CASSQTQGNTEAFF.